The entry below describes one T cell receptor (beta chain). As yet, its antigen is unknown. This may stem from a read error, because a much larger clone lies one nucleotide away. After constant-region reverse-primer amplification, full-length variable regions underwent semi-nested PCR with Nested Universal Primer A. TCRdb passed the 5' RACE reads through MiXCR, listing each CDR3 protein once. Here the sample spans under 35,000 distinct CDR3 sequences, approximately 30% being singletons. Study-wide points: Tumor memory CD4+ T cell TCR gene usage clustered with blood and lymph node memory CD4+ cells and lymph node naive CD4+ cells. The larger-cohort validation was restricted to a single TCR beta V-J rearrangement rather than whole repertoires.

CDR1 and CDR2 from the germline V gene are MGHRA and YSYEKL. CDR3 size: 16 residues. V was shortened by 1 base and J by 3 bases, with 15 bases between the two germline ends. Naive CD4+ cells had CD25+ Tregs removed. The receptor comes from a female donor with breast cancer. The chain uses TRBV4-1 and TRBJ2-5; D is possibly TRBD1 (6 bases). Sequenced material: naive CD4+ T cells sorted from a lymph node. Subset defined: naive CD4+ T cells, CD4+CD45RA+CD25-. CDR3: CASSQVYRDNEETQYF. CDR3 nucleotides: TGCGCCAGCAGCCAAGTATACCGGGACAACGAAGAGACCCAGTACTTC.